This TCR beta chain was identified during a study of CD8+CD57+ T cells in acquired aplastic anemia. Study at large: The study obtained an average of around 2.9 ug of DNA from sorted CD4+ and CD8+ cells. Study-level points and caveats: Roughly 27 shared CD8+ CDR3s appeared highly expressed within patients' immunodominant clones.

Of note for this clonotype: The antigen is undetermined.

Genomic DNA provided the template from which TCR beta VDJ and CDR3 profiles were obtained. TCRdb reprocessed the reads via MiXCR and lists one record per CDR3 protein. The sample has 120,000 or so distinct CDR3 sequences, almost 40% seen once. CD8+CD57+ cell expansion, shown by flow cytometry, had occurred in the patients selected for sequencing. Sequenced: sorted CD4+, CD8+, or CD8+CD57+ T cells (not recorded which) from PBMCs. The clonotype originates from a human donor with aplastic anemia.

The DNA for the CDR3 is TGTGCCAGCAGCCCGCCAGGGGTCGGTAGGGAGCAGTTCTTC. It translates to CASSPPGVGREQFF. The chain uses TRBV5-6 and TRBJ2-1; perhaps TRBD1 as D (6 bases). Germline V gene lookup returns CDR1 SGHDT and CDR2 YYEEEE. The CDR3 consists of 14 residues. Trimming removed 4 bases at V and 10 bases at J, with 18 bases between.